The clone carrying this T cell receptor beta chain was counted between two and nine times. The antigen is undetermined. These data are taken from a study of beta chain features in type 1 diabetes. Study-level background: The patients were much like the healthy donors in age, gender and cell yields. Study findings and constraints: TCRB CDR3s from Type 1 diabetes patients were moderately but significantly shorter in all four CD4+ subsets. Compared with healthy donors, patients appeared to share more similar naive, central memory and regulatory TCRB repertoires.

Investigators reverse transcribed all isolated RNA, so they sequenced expressed TCRB transcripts. Libraries were prepared by immunoSEQ multiplex PCR; TCRdb keeps only in-frame clonotypes and omits some of them. The sample holds about 120,000 clones, roughly a sixth seen once. CD45RO/CCR7/CD25/CD127/CD95/CD27 staining was used to isolate CD4+ naive, central memory, regulatory and stem cell-like memory cells by sorting. The CDR3 spans 15 residues. Unmatched junction bases numbered 14, after V lost 5 bases and J lost 6 bases. Germline V gene sequence: CDR1 SQVTM, CDR2 ANQGSEA. The receptor was derived from a man between 18 and 35 years old with type 1 diabetes. Sequencing was performed on central memory CD4+ T cells from blood. This chain uses TRBV29-1 with TRBJ2-7; 9 nucleotides agree with TRBD1. The CDR3 DNA sequence: TGCAGCGTTTCGGGAGGCGGGACAGGGTTGACCGAGCAGTACTTC. Translating gives CSVSGGGTGLTEQYF.